The 23 T cell receptor beta chains given below trace back to one sample, sequenced in a study of OX40 agonist ivuxolimab in advanced cancers. The protocol was immunoSEQ multiplex PCR, while the TCRdb copy is restricted to in-frame clones and leaves out a portion. The sample lists 80,000 to 95,000 clones, roughly 90% occurring once. Source: CD4+ or CD8+ T cells sorted from blood, taken in a trial of the OX40 agonist ivuxolimab. The source is an adult with an advanced solid tumor such as melanoma, head and neck, liver or kidney cancer.

This chain uses TRBV7-3 with TRBJ1-1; D is possibly TRBD1 (6 bases). The CDR3 totals 13 residues. With 5 bases removed from V and 1 base from J, the gap between germline ends came to 8 bases. The germline CDR1 and CDR2 sequences are SGHTA and FQGTGA. The CDR3 protein is CASSQQGNTEAFF. In nucleotides, the CDR3 is TGTGCCAGCAGCCAACAGGGGAACACTGAAGCTTTCTTT.

The gene calls are TRBV19 and TRBJ1-2; D is unresolved. The CDR3 spans 15 residues. Germline CDR1 reads LNHDA; CDR2 reads SQIVND (reference sequence). Between the trimmed V and J ends, which lost 7 bases and 7 bases, there was a span of 22 bases. CDR3 region: CASTSGGTLGFGYTF. Written as DNA, the CDR3 is TGTGCCAGTACGTCTGGCGGAACTCTTGGTTTTGGCTACACCTTC.

The genes are TRBV28 and TRBJ2-7, with D uncertain. Germline CDR1 reads MDHEN; CDR2 reads SYDVKM. This CDR3 has 12 residues. The V gene lost 7 bases and the J gene lost 6 bases, with 13 bases spanning the gap. CDR3 coding DNA: TGTGCCAGCACCAAAAACTGGGGCGAGCAGTACTTC. Its translation is CASTKNWGEQYF.

V usage is TRBV19 and J usage is TRBJ2-6, with no clear D. This CDR3 region has 16 residues. Germline V lookup: CDR1 LNHDA, CDR2 SQIVND (reference sequence). V lost 1 base, J lost 3 bases, and 10 bases lay in between. The chain's CDR3 is CASSIGREGGANVLTF. The CDR3 DNA follows: TGTGCCAGTAGTATAGGAAGGGAAGGTGGGGCCAACGTCCTGACTTTC.

This chain uses TRBV6-4 with TRBJ1-4; D ambiguous. Germline values: CDR1 MRHNA, CDR2 SNTAGT. Trimming took 7 bases from V and 8 from J, leaving 11 bases between them. The CDR3 consists of 12 residues. The CDR3 DNA is TGTGCCAGCACCACCGTGGAGGAAAAACTGTTTTTT. Translated, it gives CASTTVEEKLFF.

The rearrangement joins TRBV18 to TRBJ2-2; 10 bases align to TRBD2. The junction had 5 bases not matched to a gene; V was cut back by 3 bases and J by 4 bases. The CDR3 is made up of 16 amino acids. CDR1 KGHSH and CDR2 LQKENI come from the germline V gene. CDR3 amino acids: CASSPGTSVGTGELFF. The DNA for the CDR3 is TGTGCCAGCTCACCGGGGACTAGCGTCGGCACCGGGGAGCTGTTTTTT.

The rearrangement uses TRBV7-2 and TRBJ2-1; 11 bases agree with TRBD2. Germline values: CDR1 SGHTA, CDR2 FQGNSA. This CDR3 comprises 15 residues. The J segment lost 7 bases and the V segment lost 6 bases, leaving 8 bases of the junction unmatched. The CDR3 DNA reads as TGTGCCAGCAGAAATAGCGGGGGGGCTGTTAATGAGCAGTTCTTC. Protein sequence: CASRNSGGAVNEQFF.

The chain has TRBV6-5 and TRBJ2-2, with 8 positions matching TRBD2. This CDR3 has 15 residues. Germline lookup yields CDR1 MNHEY and CDR2 SVGAGI. The ends lost 5 bases at V and 4 bases at J; junction bases unmatched: 6. The CDR3 loop reads CASSRTGGRTGELFF. CDR3 sequence (DNA): TGTGCCAGCAGTCGGACGGGGGGGCGCACCGGGGAGCTGTTTTTT.

The chain couples TRBV19 to TRBJ1-2; the D is unclear. V lost 5 bases and J 4 bases, leaving 8 bases between the germline ends. Germline CDR1 and CDR2: LNHDA and SQIVND (reference sequence). The CDR3 sequence is 12 residues long. Here the CDR3 DNA reads TGTGCCAGTAGTCAAAAAGGCTATGGCTACACCTTC. As protein: CASSQKGYGYTF.

Written as DNA, the CDR3 is TGTGCCAGCAGCTTAGTAGGATCGGAGACCCAGTACTTC. It yields the protein CASSLVGSETQYF. The chain has TRBV7-2 and TRBJ2-5; D ambiguous. The germline CDR1 and CDR2 sequences are SGHTA and FQGNSA. Trimming cost V 1 base and J 5 bases, with 8 bases left between them. The CDR3 is 13 amino acids.

This chain joins TRBV2 and TRBJ1-1; D remains ambiguous. Trimming pared 4 bases from V and 7 bases from J, leaving 10 bases between. Germline V gives CDR1 SNHLY, CDR2 FYNNEI. The CDR3 is 12 residues long. In nucleotides, the CDR3 is TGTGCCAGCAGTGGCCCAGTCGGTGAAGCTTTCTTT. Residues: CASSGPVGEAFF.

The chain uses TRBV5-1 and TRBJ1-1, with 8 positions matching TRBD1. V lost 3 bases and J lost 4; bases outside the gene matches: 5. CDR1 SGHRS and CDR2 YFSETQ come from the germline V gene. The CDR3 extends over 14 amino acids. The CDR3 sequence: CASSSQGAGTEAFF. CDR3 coding DNA: TGCGCCAGCAGCTCTCAGGGGGCAGGCACTGAAGCTTTCTTT. Using reference TRBV5-1 and TRBJ1-1 for the parts outside the CDR3, the full variable domain is KAGVTQTPRYLIKTRGQQVTLSCSPISGHRSVSWYQQTPGQGLQFLFEYFSETQRNKGNFPGRFSGRQFSNSRSEMNVSTLELGDSALYLCASSSQGAGTEAFFGQGTRLTVV.

This clone has just one count. The CDR3 here is CASKGTGGSNQPQHF. CDR3 sequence (DNA): TGTGCCAGCAAGGGGACAGGGGGGAGCAATCAGCCCCAGCATTTT. The rearrangement joins TRBV27 to TRBJ1-5; 11 bases fit TRBD1. Germline CDR1 reads MNHEY; CDR2 reads SMNVEV (reference sequence). With V trimmed by 7 bases and J by 1 base, 3 bases remained unmatched. The CDR3 length is 15 residues.

This chain uses TRBV11-1 with TRBJ2-7, with a possible D match to TRBD1 (5 bases). CDR1 and CDR2 from the germline V gene are SGHAT and FQDESV (reference sequence). The CDR3 runs 14 residues. Trimming removed 5 bases from V and 7 bases from J, with 18 bases in between. The CDR3: CASSTEDSPGEQYF. CDR3 DNA sequence: TGTGCCAGCAGCACCGAAGACAGCCCTGGGGAGCAGTACTTC.

This clone was detected only once. The chain carries TRBV6-5 and TRBJ1-4; D gene uncertain. V dropped 8 bases and J dropped 0 bases, with 10 bases sitting between them. Germline V lookup: CDR1 MNHEY, CDR2 SVGAGI. The CDR3 spans 14 residues. This chain's CDR3 is CASSGVATNEKLFF. CDR3 DNA: TGTGCCAGCTCTGGGGTGGCAACTAATGAAAAACTGTTTTTT.

The chain carries TRBV4-1 and TRBJ1-6; D not certain. This CDR3 has 18 amino acids. The V gene's germline CDR1 is MGHRA and CDR2 YSYEKL. Trimming removed 0 bases at V and 2 bases at J, with 14 bases between. The DNA for the CDR3 is TGCGCCAGCAGCCAAGATCCCCAGAGTGGGACCTATAATTCACCCCTCCACTTT. Protein product: CASSQDPQSGTYNSPLHF.

The chain employs TRBV30 and TRBJ2-5; 10 bases fit TRBD2. Germline V gives CDR1 GTSNPN, CDR2 SVGIG (reference sequence). Trimming cost V 8 bases and J 5 bases; bases outside gene matches: 5. CDR3 length equals 12 residues. The CDR3 sequence: CAASGSGETQYF. The CDR3 nucleotides are TGTGCCGCTAGCGGGAGTGGTGAGACCCAGTACTTC.

The gene calls are TRBV7-9 and TRBJ1-3; no clear D gene. The CDR3 has 13 residues. CDR1 is SEHNR, CDR2 FQNEAQ, per germline (reference sequence). V was trimmed by 5 bases and J by 3 bases, leaving 8 bases between them. The CDR3 loop is CASSHLGGNTIYF. CDR3 DNA sequence: TGTGCCAGCAGCCACCTAGGTGGAAACACCATATATTTT. Full variable domain (rest looked up from reference TRBV7-9 and TRBJ1-3): DTGVSQNPRHKITKRGQNVTFRCDPISEHNRLYWYRQTLGQGPEFLTYFQNEAQLEKSRLLSDRFSAERPKGSFSTLEIQRTEQGDSAMYLCASSHLGGNTIYFGEGSWLTVV.

This chain joins TRBV27 and TRBJ2-2; D remains ambiguous. CDR1 MNHEY and CDR2 SMNVEV come from the germline V gene (reference sequence). V dropped 4 bases and J dropped 6 bases, with 9 bases sitting between them. The length of the CDR3 is 13 residues. Written as DNA, the CDR3 is TGTGCCAGCAGTTCCGACGCAGCCGGGGAGCTGTTTTTT. It codes for CASSSDAAGELFF.

The chain employs TRBV7-2 and TRBJ2-1; TRBD2 matches at 13 bases. CDR1 and CDR2 (germline): SGHTA, FQGNSA. Trimming took 3 bases from V and 0 from J; bases not matched to a gene: 8. This CDR3 comprises 19 residues. DNA of the CDR3: TGTGCCAGCAGCTTCGGACTAGCGGGGGCCGAGCGCTCCTACAATGAGCAGTTCTTC. Protein product: CASSFGLAGAERSYNEQFF. The variable domain in full, with the rest retrieved from reference TRBV7-2 and TRBJ2-1, is GAGVSQSPSNKVTEKGKDVELRCDPISGHTALYWYRQSLGQGLEFLIYFQGNSAPDKSGLPSDRFSAERTGGSVSTLTIQRTQQEDSAVYLCASSFGLAGAERSYNEQFFGPGTRLTVL.

The chain uses TRBV6-1 and TRBJ1-5, with D uncertain. Germline CDR1 and CDR2: MNHNS and SASEGT. The CDR3 is 11 amino acids. Deletions cut 10 bases from V and 7 bases from J, with 11 bases between. The CDR3 protein is CATAWEQPQHF. The CDR3, as DNA: TGTGCCACCGCGTGGGAGCAGCCCCAGCATTTT.

The gene calls are TRBV2 and TRBJ1-2; no reliable D call. Germline V CDR1 and CDR2: SNHLY, FYNNEI. Trimming cost V 7 bases and J 2 bases, with 5 bases left between them. The CDR3 is made up of 11 amino acids. The CDR3 sequence is CASTENYGYTF. The CDR3 DNA follows: TGTGCCAGCACAGAGAACTATGGCTACACCTTC.

The rearrangement uses TRBV4-3 and TRBJ1-2; D gene unclear. Germline V CDR1 and CDR2: LGHNA, YSLEER. V lost 0 bases and J lost 9, with 20 bases in between. The CDR3 is 16 amino acids. The CDR3 DNA reads TGCGCCAGCAGCCAAGAATTTGGGCAGTACTCGAGGAGCTACACCTTC. Translated, it gives CASSQEFGQYSRSYTF.